A selection of T cell receptor beta chains follows, all from one sample in a study of blood T cell repertoires in COVID-19. Produced via immunoSEQ multiplex PCR; TCRdb's table is partial and in-frame only. The table includes over 150,000 clones, about 86% detected once. The sequencing input was peripheral blood. The source is a man aged 45-65 years with active or convalescent COVID-19. The CDR3 runs from the conserved cysteine through the conserved F or W. A D gene is named only where the DNA matches it firmly. For some rows the clone size is stated as once, few or many, or as a class when expanded; others skip it.

>NA|TRBJ2-1|TRBV5-1|NA
CASSLGGNEQFF
TGCGCCAGCAGCTTAGGGGGCAATGAGCAGTTCTTC
>NA|TRBJ1-2|TRBV28|NA
CASSPAGEGYGYTF
TGTGCCAGCAGTCCCGCAGGGGAGGGCTATGGCTACACCTTC
>TRBD1|TRBJ2-3|TRBV10-3|NA
CAISDGEGATQYF
TGTGCCATCAGTGACGGCGAGGGGGCTACGCAGTATTTT
>TRBD2|TRBJ2-1|TRBV7-9|NA
CASSHPGTSGRNEQFF
TGTGCCAGCAGCCACCCCGGGACTAGCGGGAGGAATGAGCAGTTCTTC
>NA|TRBJ1-1|TRBV29-1|once
CSAEEGTTFF
TGCAGCGCCGAGGAGGGGACTACTTTCTTT
>NA|TRBJ2-7|TRBV3-1/TRBV3-2|NA
CASSQVPRGEQYF
TGTGCCAGCAGCCAAGTCCCCAGGGGCGAGCAGTACTTC
>NA|TRBJ2-1|TRBV7-9|NA
CASSRQHRDFYNEQFF
TGTGCCAGCAGCCGACAACACCGGGACTTCTACAATGAGCAGTTCTTC
>NA|TRBJ1-2|TRBV7-9|NA
CASSTRQPYGYTF
TGTGCCAGCAGCACGCGACAGCCCTATGGCTACACCTTC
>TRBD1|TRBJ2-1|TRBV6-4|NA
CASSQGAGSYNEQFF
TGTGCCAGCAGTCAGGGGGCCGGTTCCTACAATGAGCAGTTCTTC
>TRBD1|TRBJ2-1|TRBV6-5|once
CASGPGQGYNEQFF
TGTGCCAGCGGACCGGGACAGGGGTACAATGAGCAGTTCTTC
>TRBD1|TRBJ1-2|TRBV9|few
CASSRSREGQGDYGYTF
TGTGCCAGCAGTCGTTCTAGGGAAGGACAGGGAGACTATGGCTACACCTTC
>TRBD2|TRBJ2-5|TRBV19|few
CASSIVSGGSRETQYF
TGTGCCAGTAGTATAGTCAGCGGGGGATCACGGGAGACCCAGTACTTC
>NA|TRBJ1-2|TRBV6-4|NA
CASSVTRTTQF
TGTGCCAGCAGTGTTACAAGGACTACACAATTC
>TRBD2|TRBJ2-7|TRBV29-1|NA
CSTTSGTSGYEQYF
TGCAGCACGACCTCCGGGACTAGCGGGTACGAGCAGTACTTC
>TRBD1|TRBJ1-5|TRBV9|NA
CASSPTGGNQPQHF
TGTGCCAGCAGCCCGACAGGGGGCAATCAGCCCCAGCATTTT
>TRBD1|TRBJ2-7|TRBV19|NA
CASSKGQGVQSYEQYF
TGTGCCAGTAGTAAAGGACAGGGGGTTCAGTCCTACGAGCAGTACTTC
>NA|TRBJ2-1|TRBV29-1|NA
CSVEARDIGYNEQFF
TGCAGCGTTGAGGCTCGGGATATCGGCTACAATGAGCAGTTCTTC
>TRBD1|TRBJ1-2|TRBV27|NA
CASSSFRDRGTYTF
TGTGCCAGCAGTTCTTTCCGGGACAGGGGGACCTACACCTTC
>NA|TRBJ1-1|TRBV6-5|NA
CASTYLGSTEAFF
TGTGCCAGCACCTATCTGGGGAGCACTGAAGCTTTCTTT
>NA|TRBJ1-4|TRBV5-1|NA
CASSLAGSNEKLFF
TGCGCCAGCAGCTTGGCTGGCTCGAATGAAAAACTGTTTTTT
>TRBD1|TRBJ1-4|TRBV19|NA
CASSSGTGVRANEKLFF
TGTGCCAGTAGCTCCGGGACAGGGGTGAGGGCTAATGAAAAACTGTTTTTT
>TRBD1|TRBJ1-3|TRBV9|NA
CASSLRDSWGSGNTIYF
TGTGCCAGCAGCCTAAGGGACAGCTGGGGCTCTGGAAACACCATATATTTT
>NA|TRBJ1-1|TRBV14|NA
CASSQLLNTEAFF
TGTGCCAGCAGCCAACTTTTGAACACTGAAGCTTTCTTT
>TRBD1|TRBJ1-2|TRBV19|NA
CASCDRGGGVIGYTF
TGTGCCAGTTGTGACAGGGGGGGTGGAGTAATTGGCTACACCTTC
>NA|TRBJ1-4|TRBV19|NA
CASSTSGPGEKLFF
NA
>TRBD2|TRBJ2-4|TRBV5-4|once
CASSSGLAKNIQYF
TGTGCCAGCAGCTCGGGACTAGCGAAAAACATTCAGTACTTC
>NA|TRBJ2-7|TRBV7-3|NA
CASSLSQGDEQYF
TGTGCCAGCAGCTTAAGTCAAGGGGACGAGCAGTACTTC
>TRBD1|TRBJ2-7|TRBV6-5|NA
CASSSPGTGGSYEQYF
TGTGCCAGCAGTTCCCCTGGGACAGGGGGCAGCTACGAGCAGTACTTC
>TRBD1|TRBJ2-7|TRBV18|NA
CASSPQMTGGDEQYF
TGTGCCAGCTCACCACAAATGACAGGGGGCGACGAGCAGTACTTC
>TRBD2|TRBJ2-5|TRBV11-2|NA
CASSHGGGTQYF
TGTGCCAGCAGCCATGGGGGGGGGACCCAGTACTTC
>NA|TRBJ1-1|TRBV27|NA
CASSLTGNTEAFF
TGTGCCAGCAGTTTGACGGGAAACACTGAAGCTTTCTTT
>NA|TRBJ1-5|TRBV18|NA
CASSPSRSNQPQHF
TGTGCCAGCTCACCTTCGCGGAGCAATCAGCCCCAGCATTTT
>TRBD2|TRBJ2-7|TRBV9|NA
CASSKAGGYEQYF
TGTGCCAGCAGCAAAGCGGGGGGTTACGAGCAGTACTTC
>NA|TRBJ2-3|TRBV3-1/TRBV3-2|NA
CASSQGQSTDTQYF
TGTGCCAGCAGCCAAGGGCAGAGCACAGATACGCAGTATTTT
>NA|TRBJ1-2|TRBV24-1|NA
CATSDEVYGYTF
TGTGCCACCAGTGACGAGGTGTATGGCTACACCTTC
>NA|TRBJ2-3|TRBV24-1|NA
CATSDLAGISTDTQYF
TGTGCCACCAGTGATTTGGCGGGAATCAGCACAGATACGCAGTATTTT
>NA|TRBJ2-2|TRBV3-1/TRBV3-2|once
CASSLWRMNTGELFF
TGTGCCAGCAGCCTTTGGCGGATGAACACCGGGGAGCTGTTTTTT
>NA|TRBJ1-2|TRBV7-6|NA
CASSLGGDRIYGYTF
TGTGCCAGCAGCTTAGGAGGAGACAGAATCTATGGCTACACCTTC
>NA|TRBJ1-1|TRBV19|NA
CASRDRTNTEAFF
TGTGCCAGTAGAGACAGAACGAACACTGAAGCTTTCTTT
>TRBD1|TRBJ2-5|TRBV5-1|NA
CASSSTGKETQYF
TGCGCCAGCAGCTCGACAGGGAAGGAGACCCAGTACTTC
>NA|TRBJ1-3|TRBV5-1|NA
CASSRSRVSGNTIYF
TGCGCCAGCAGCAGGTCCCGGGTTTCTGGAAACACCATATATTTT
>TRBD1|TRBJ1-1|TRBV19|NA
CASSGQGGFTEAFF
TGTGCCAGTAGTGGGCAGGGGGGTTTCACTGAAGCTTTCTTT
>TRBD2|TRBJ2-2|TRBV5-4|NA
CASSLELAGEIGELFF
TGTGCCAGCAGCTTGGAACTAGCGGGAGAAATCGGGGAGCTGTTTTTT
>TRBD2|TRBJ2-1|TRBV4-1|few
CASSQASSGSLNEQFF
TGCGCCAGCAGCCAAGCTTCCAGCGGGAGCTTGAATGAGCAGTTCTTC
>TRBD2|TRBJ2-3|TRBV5-1|NA
CASSLEGTSFKGDTQYF
TGCGCCAGCAGCTTGGAGGGGACTAGCTTCAAGGGAGATACGCAGTATTTT
>TRBD1|TRBJ2-5|TRBV5-1|once
CASSPGQSLQETQYF
TGCGCCAGCAGCCCGGGACAGAGCCTCCAAGAGACCCAGTACTTC
>TRBD1|TRBJ1-1|TRBV10-3|NA
CAISEATGGPNTEAFF
TGTGCCATCAGTGAGGCGACAGGGGGTCCCAACACTGAAGCTTTCTTT
>NA|TRBJ1-3|TRBV9|few
CASSVTGSIGNTIYF
TGTGCCAGCAGCGTCACAGGGTCGATAGGAAACACCATATATTTT
>TRBD1|TRBJ1-2|TRBV3-1/TRBV3-2|NA
CASSQGAGGFGGYTF
TGTGCCAGCAGCCAAGGGGCAGGGGGCTTCGGGGGCTACACCTTC
>NA|TRBJ1-5|TRBV19|NA
CASSAGWNQPQHF
TGTGCCAGTAGCGCAGGGTGGAATCAGCCCCAGCATTTT